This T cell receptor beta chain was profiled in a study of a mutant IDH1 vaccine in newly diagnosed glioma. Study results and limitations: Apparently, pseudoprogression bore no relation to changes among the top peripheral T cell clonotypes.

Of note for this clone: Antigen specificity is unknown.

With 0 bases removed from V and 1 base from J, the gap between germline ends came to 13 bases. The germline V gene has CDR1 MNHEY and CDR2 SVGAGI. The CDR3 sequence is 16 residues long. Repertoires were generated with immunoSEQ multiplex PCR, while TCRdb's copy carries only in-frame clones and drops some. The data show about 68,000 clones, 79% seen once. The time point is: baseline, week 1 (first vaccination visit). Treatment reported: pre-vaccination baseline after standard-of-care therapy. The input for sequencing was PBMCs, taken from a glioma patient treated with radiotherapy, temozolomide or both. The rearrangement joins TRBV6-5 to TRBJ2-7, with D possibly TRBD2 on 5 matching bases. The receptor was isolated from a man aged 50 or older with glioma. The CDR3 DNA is TGTGCCAGCAGTTACTCGGGAGTTCGGGGATCCTACGAGCAGTACTTC. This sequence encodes CASSYSGVRGSYEQYF.